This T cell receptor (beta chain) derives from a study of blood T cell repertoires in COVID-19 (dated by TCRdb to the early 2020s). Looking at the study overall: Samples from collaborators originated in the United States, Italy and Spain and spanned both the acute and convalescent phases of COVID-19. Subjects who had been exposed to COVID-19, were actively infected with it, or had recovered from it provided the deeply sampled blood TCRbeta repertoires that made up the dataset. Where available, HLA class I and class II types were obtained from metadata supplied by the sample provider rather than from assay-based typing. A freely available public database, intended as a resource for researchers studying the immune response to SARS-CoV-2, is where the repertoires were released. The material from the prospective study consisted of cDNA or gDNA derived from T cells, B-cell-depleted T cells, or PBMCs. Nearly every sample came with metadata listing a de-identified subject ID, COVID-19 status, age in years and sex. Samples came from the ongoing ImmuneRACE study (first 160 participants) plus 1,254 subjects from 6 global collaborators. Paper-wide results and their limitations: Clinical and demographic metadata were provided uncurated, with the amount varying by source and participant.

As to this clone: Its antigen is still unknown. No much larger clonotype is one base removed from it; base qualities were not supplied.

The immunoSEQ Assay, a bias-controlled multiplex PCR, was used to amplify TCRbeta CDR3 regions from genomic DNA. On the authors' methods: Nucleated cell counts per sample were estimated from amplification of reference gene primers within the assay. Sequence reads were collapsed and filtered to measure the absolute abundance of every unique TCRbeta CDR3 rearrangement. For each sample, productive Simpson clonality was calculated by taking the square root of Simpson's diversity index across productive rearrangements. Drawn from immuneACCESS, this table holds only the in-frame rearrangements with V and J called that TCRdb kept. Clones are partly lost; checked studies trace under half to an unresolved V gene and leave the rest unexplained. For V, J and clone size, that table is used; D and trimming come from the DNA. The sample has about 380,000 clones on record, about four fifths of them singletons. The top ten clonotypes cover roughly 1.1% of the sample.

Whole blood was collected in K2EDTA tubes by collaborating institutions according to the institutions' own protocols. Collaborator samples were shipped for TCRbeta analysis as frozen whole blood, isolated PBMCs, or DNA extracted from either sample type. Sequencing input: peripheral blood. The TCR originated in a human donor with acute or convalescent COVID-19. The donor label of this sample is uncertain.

The DNA sequence is given as TGTGCCAGCAGCTTATCTGGGGGGAATAACAATCAGCCCCAGCATTTT. The translation is CASSLSGGNNNQPQHF. The chain is made from TRBV7-9 and TRBJ1-5; a weak D assignment points to TRBD1 (5 bases agree). CDR1 and CDR2 were assigned from the germline V gene (reference sequence) as SEHNR and FQNEAQ. The CDR3 covers 16 residues, taking in both the cysteine and the phenylalanine. The sequence is cut down to CDR3 DNA, 48 bases in frame from base 1. V drops 2 bases and J drops 3 bases, leaving 14 bases in between.